The present T cell receptor beta chain was sequenced within a study of T cells in tuberculosis. Across the study: IGRA-negative adolescents, IGRA-positive adolescents with latent tuberculosis and adults with active tuberculosis formed this South African cohort. Points from the study as a whole: The TCR-beta difference was not significant; alpha differences partly reflected length.

The table came from immunoSEQ multiplex PCR; TCRdb's copy has only in-frame clones and leaves some out. Altogether about 33,000 clones are present, around 92% being singletons, with the ten largest covering 7.7%. The trim removed 3 bases at V and 1 base at J, leaving 6 bases unmatched. CDR3 length equals 17 residues. Germline CDR1 and CDR2: MNHNS and SASEGT. At study entry, adolescents had tuberculin skin tests and IGRA screening. Each clinical donor contributed on average around 100,000 T cells from unsorted cryopreserved PBMC. A remark on this clone: The antigen remains unidentified.

The receptor's source is a donor aged 10 to 29 with latent tuberculosis or without tuberculosis infection. Some clones in this sample may be carry-over from other donors' samples. Source material: PBMCs. The V and J genes are TRBV6-1 and TRBJ1-1; 12 bases line up with TRBD1. The CDR3 protein is CASSDGDRGRRNTEAFF. Here the CDR3 DNA reads TGTGCCAGCAGTGACGGGGACAGGGGGCGACGGAACACTGAAGCTTTCTTT.